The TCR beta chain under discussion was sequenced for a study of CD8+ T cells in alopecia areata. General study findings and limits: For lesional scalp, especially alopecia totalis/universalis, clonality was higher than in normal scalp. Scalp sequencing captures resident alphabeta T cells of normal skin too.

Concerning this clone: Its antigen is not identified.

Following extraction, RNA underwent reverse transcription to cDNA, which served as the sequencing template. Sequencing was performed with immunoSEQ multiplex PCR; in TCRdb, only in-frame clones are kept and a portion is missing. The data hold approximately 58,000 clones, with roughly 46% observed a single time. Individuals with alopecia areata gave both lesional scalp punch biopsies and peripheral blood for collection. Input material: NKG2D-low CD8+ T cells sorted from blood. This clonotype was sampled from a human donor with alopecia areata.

CDR3 sequence: CASSFWGREPEAFF. Here the CDR3 DNA reads TGTGCCAGCAGTTTTTGGGGTAGAGAACCTGAAGCTTTCTTT. V gene TRBV27 combines with J gene TRBJ1-1; no clear D gene. Germline V gene lookup returns CDR1 MNHEY and CDR2 SMNVEV (reference sequence). The germline V and J ends were trimmed by 3 bases and 6 bases, with 14 bases remaining between them. The CDR3 is made up of 14 amino acids.